One and the same sample provided the 8 T cell receptor beta chains below, sequenced in a study of blood T cells in healthy people across ages. PCR was performed a second time for about 7 to 11 cycles using a sample-barcoded 5' primer and a J-beta primer mix. TCRdb reprocessed the 5' RACE reads via MiXCR and lists one record per CDR3 protein. The sample contains 600,000 or so distinct CDR3 sequences, under 30% of which appear only once. Sequenced: blood. The receptors derive from an elderly woman in good health.

This clonotype was seen more than once but under ten times. The gene calls are TRBV5-1 and TRBJ1-1; D is unresolved. Germline V gene lookup returns CDR1 SGHRS and CDR2 YFSETQ. V lost 4 bases and J lost 7, with 14 bases in between. The CDR3 runs to 13 residues. The CDR3: CASSPQGWNEAFF. The CDR3 DNA reads as TGCGCCAGCAGCCCTCAAGGGTGGAATGAAGCTTTCTTT.

About this clonotype itself: A much larger clone is a single base away; this may be a read error. The V gene is TRBV10-3, the J gene TRBJ2-1; 10 bases fit TRBD2. The better agreement between TRBJ2-7 and the DNA end casts doubt on the J call. CDR3 size: 17 residues. The germline gives CDR1 ENHRY, CDR2 SYGVKD. For the CDR3, the DNA is TGTGCCATCAGTGACAGCGGGGGGGCCAGCTCCTACAATGAGCAGTACTTC. It translates to CAISDSGGASSYNEQYF.

At least ten counts were recorded for this clonotype. This chain links TRBV4-3 with TRBJ1-4; D gene unclear. There are 12 residues in the CDR3. The germline V gene encodes CDR1 LGHNA and CDR2 YSLEER. Trimming took 0 bases from V and 8 from J, leaving 4 bases between them. The CDR3 sequence is CASSQEREKLFF. CDR3 in DNA: TGCGCCAGCAGCCAAGAAAGAGAAAAACTGTTTTTT.

This clonotype has a handful of counts. This chain links TRBV20-1 with TRBJ2-1; 7 bases map to TRBD2. TRBJ2-7 explains the end of the DNA better; the J call may be wrong. The length of the CDR3 is 16 residues. Germline-derived CDR1 and CDR2 are DFQATT and SNEGSKA (reference sequence). The CDR3 DNA follows: TGCAGTGCTGCCCCACTAGCGCCGAGCTCCTACAATGAGCAGTACTTC. Translated, it gives CSAAPLAPSSYNEQYF.

As to this clonotype: A clone one base away is much larger, so this may be a read error. This chain connects TRBV9 to TRBJ2-1; 7 nucleotides align to TRBD1. The CDR3 extends over 16 amino acids. From germline, CDR1 is SGDLS and CDR2 YYNGEE. The CDR3 bases are TGTGTCAGCAGCGTTTCACAGGGGTCAAACTTCGATGAGCAGTTCTTC. Its protein product is CVSSVSQGSNFDEQFF.

On this clonotype: At one of its ends the junction is not consistent with the germline gene, which may arise from a read error. V is TRBV3-1 and J is TRBJ2-1, with 9 bases matching TRBD2. Germline CDR1 and CDR2: LGHDT and YNNKEL (reference sequence). The CDR3 contains 14 residues. The CDR3 loop is CASSQLAGHNKQFF. Here the CDR3 DNA reads TGTGCCAGCAGCCAACTAGCGGGGCACAATAAGCAGTTCTTC.

This clonotype appeared a few times. This chain joins TRBV2 and TRBJ2-7; possibly TRBD1 for D (5 bases). With 6 bases removed from V and 6 bases from J, the gap between germline ends came to 21 bases. The CDR3 has 15 amino acids. Looked up from germline, CDR1 is SNHLY and CDR2 is FYNNEI. Written as DNA, the CDR3 is TGTGCCAGCAGGGCCGGGCGCAGGGTGAATAGCGAGCAGTACTTC. It is translated as CASRAGRRVNSEQYF.

V is TRBV10-2 and J is TRBJ1-2, with D hard to call. The CDR3 covers 11 residues. V lost 10 bases to trimming and J lost 6 bases, with 12 bases between them. Germline lookup yields CDR1 WSHSY and CDR2 SAAADI. CDR3 DNA sequence: TGCGCCATGGCCCCGGGGAATGGCTACACCTTC. Its protein product is CAMAPGNGYTF.